This T cell receptor (beta chain) is from a study of cytomegalovirus exposure and HLA in healthy donors. In the PCR, 60 Vbeta and 13 Jbeta primers were used. Clones were read by immunoSEQ multiplex PCR, and TCRdb kept only the in-frame ones, dropping some. Of about 170,000 clones listed, about 79% were seen once; the top ten hold less than 2.5%. This clone was seen once. The origin of this receptor is a woman between 50 and 59 years old in good health and CMV-seronegative. Sequenced input: PBMCs.

DNA for the CDR3: TGTGCCAGCAGCGTAAGCGGACTACCTGGCGAGCAGTACTTC. It translates to CASSVSGLPGEQYF. The rearrangement uses TRBV9 and TRBJ2-7, with D perhaps matching TRBD2 (6 bases). Germline V CDR1 and CDR2: SGDLS, YYNGEE. Trimming shortened V by 1 base and J by 6 bases, and 14 bases separated the two germline ends. This CDR3 contains 14 residues.